The 10 T cell receptor beta chains below all came from one sample that was sequenced in a study of blood T cell repertoires in COVID-19. Produced via immunoSEQ multiplex PCR; TCRdb's table is partial and in-frame only. The data hold roughly 70,000 clones, with about 88% observed a single time. The sequenced material came from peripheral blood. Every receptor here comes from a human donor in a cohort sampled during active COVID-19.

The chain employs TRBV5-1 and TRBJ2-2, with 9 bases that match TRBD1. With 3 bases clipped from V and 6 bases from J, the junction kept 6 bases outside the gene matches. The CDR3 has 15 amino acids. Germline V CDR1 and CDR2: SGHRS, YFSETQ. CDR3 sequence (DNA): TGCGCCAGCAGCTCGGGACAGGGTGTCTCCGGGGAGCTGTTTTTT. It translates to CASSSGQGVSGELFF.

This clone has just one count. V and J are TRBV13 and TRBJ2-2, with D possibly TRBD2 on 6 matching bases. V was trimmed by 5 bases and J by 2 bases, leaving 21 bases between them. Germline CDR1 reads PRHDT; CDR2 reads FYEKMQ (reference sequence). This CDR3 is built from 18 residues. In DNA, the CDR3 is TGTGCCAGCAGCGCGCGCTGGGGTGCCGGGGGTAACACCGGGGAGCTGTTTTTT. Translating it yields CASSARWGAGGNTGELFF.

V usage is TRBV5-1 and J usage is TRBJ2-3; 10 nucleotides agree with TRBD2. The CDR3 is 16 amino acids. The germline V gene encodes CDR1 SGHRS and CDR2 YFSETQ. V shed 4 bases, J shed 4 bases, and the junction held 9 bases outside the gene matches. CDR3 sequence reads: CASSPSSGSGADTQYF. Written as DNA, the CDR3 is TGCGCCAGCAGCCCGTCTAGCGGGAGTGGTGCAGATACGCAGTATTTT. The complete variable domain, with remaining parts taken from reference TRBV5-1 and TRBJ2-3, reads KAGVTQTPRYLIKTRGQQVTLSCSPISGHRSVSWYQQTPGQGLQFLFEYFSETQRNKGNFPGRFSGRQFSNSRSEMNVSTLELGDSALYLCASSPSSGSGADTQYFGPGTRLTVL.

The chain combines TRBV11-3 with TRBJ2-2, with 10 bases that match TRBD2. V dropped 0 bases and J dropped 7; count of bases not matched to a gene: 8. The CDR3 runs 17 residues. CDR1 and CDR2 (germline): SGHNT, YENEEA. The CDR3 spells CASSLDGSGRLVGELFF. Here the CDR3 DNA reads TGTGCCAGCAGCTTAGATGGTAGCGGGAGGTTGGTCGGGGAGCTGTTTTTT.

The rearrangement joins TRBV6-6 to TRBJ1-3; TRBD1 agrees at 7 bases. The CDR3 contains 14 residues. Germline values: CDR1 MNHNY, CDR2 SVGAGI (reference sequence). V lost 4 bases to trimming and J lost 1 base; unmatched junction nucleotides: 1. CDR3 amino acids: CASSSTGSGNTIYF. CDR3 nucleotide sequence: TGTGCCAGCAGTTCGACAGGGTCTGGAAACACCATATATTTT.

This chain joins TRBV18 and TRBJ2-5, with 7 positions matching TRBD2. The germline CDR1 and CDR2 sequences are KGHSH and LQKENI. V was pared by 3 bases and J by 7 bases, with 11 bases of the junction left unmatched. The CDR3 runs 15 residues. CDR3 nucleotides: TGTGCCAGCTCACCCCTGGGACTACGAGAGGGGACCCAGTACTTC. Its translation is CASSPLGLREGTQYF.

The chain is built from TRBV30 and TRBJ1-5, with a possible D match to TRBD1 (5 bases). V lost 0 bases and J lost 7, with 13 bases in between. This CDR3 region has 14 residues. CDR1 is GTSNPN and CDR2 is SVGIG in the germline V gene (reference sequence). CDR3 in DNA: TGTGCCTGGAGTGTATTCGGGGGATGGCAGCCCCAGCATTTT. Translated: CAWSVFGGWQPQHF.

This clone was counted once. This sequence joins TRBV11-2 and TRBJ2-5; 8 bases fit TRBD1. The CDR3 spans 15 residues. From germline, CDR1 is SGHAT and CDR2 FQNNGV. The V and J ends lost 5 bases and 5 bases, in that order; junction bases with no gene match: 10. The CDR3 region has the DNA TGTGCCAGCAGCGAGGGACAGGTTCCCCGGGAGACCCAGTACTTC. Its translation is CASSEGQVPRETQYF.

This sequence joins TRBV11-3 and TRBJ2-1; tentatively, D is TRBD1 (5 bases). Trimming took 1 base from V and 8 from J, leaving 15 bases between them. CDR3 length: 15 amino acids. Germline CDR1 and CDR2: SGHNT and YENEEA. The CDR3 region is CASSLGAGKSHEQFF. The CDR3 DNA reads as TGTGCCAGCAGCTTAGGGGCAGGGAAGTCTCATGAGCAGTTCTTC.

The chain has TRBV5-1 and TRBJ1-2, with D possibly TRBD1 on 6 matching bases. Germline V lookup: CDR1 SGHRS, CDR2 YFSETQ. The CDR3 totals 15 residues. V gave up 3 bases and J gave up 2 bases, with 14 bases separating them. The DNA of the CDR3 is TGCGCCAGCAGCTCAACCGGGACACTGAACTATGGCTACACCTTC. This gives the protein CASSSTGTLNYGYTF.